The following is a TCR beta chain sequence with its context. No antigen is known for it. PCR employed 60 Vbeta and 13 Jbeta primers. Assay used: immunoSEQ multiplex PCR; TCRdb lists only in-frame clones, some missing. The sample lists about 87,000 clones, less than 8% occurring once. The sample belongs to a study of cytomegalovirus exposure and HLA in healthy donors. Overall study findings and caveats: A previous analysis found most TCR beta V segments productive roughly 87% or roughly 30% of the time.

Germline CDR1 reads KGHSH; CDR2 reads LQKENI. Trimming at V came to 2 bases and at J to 3 bases, leaving 13 bases not matched to a gene. CDR3 length equals 17 residues. The receptor was derived from a man aged 50 or older in good health and CMV-seronegative. The sample comprised PBMCs. The rearrangement joins TRBV18 to TRBJ2-7, with 7 bases fitting TRBD2. CDR3 residues: CASSPSLIPGLHYEQYF. In DNA form, the CDR3 reads TGTGCCAGCTCACCAAGTCTCATACCGGGACTACACTACGAGCAGTACTTC.